A selection of T cell receptor beta chains follows, all from one sample in a study of shared clonotypes between healthy human individuals. The data were produced by immunoSEQ multiplex PCR, yet TCRdb's version contains in-frame clones alone and is incomplete. The sample has 330,000 or so clones; around 70% are singletons. The specimen was memory CD4+ T cells sorted from blood. The source is a man under 40 in good health. Each CDR3 is given with its conserved first and last residue. A D gene is named only where the DNA matches it firmly. Not every row has a clone size; where given, it reads once, few, many or a size class.

v_call	clone_size	d_call	j_call	cdr3_nt	cdr3_aa
TRBV14	-	TRBD1	TRBJ1-4	TGTGCGATGGATGGGGGACAGCCGAAGTCGGGCGCAACTAATGAAAAACTGTTTTTT	CAMDGGQPKSGATNEKLFF
TRBV16	few	-	TRBJ1-1	TGTGCCAGCAGCCCCACCCTAAAAGCCGGGAACACTGAAGCTTTCTTT	CASSPTLKAGNTEAFF
TRBV7-2	few	-	TRBJ2-6	TGTGCCAGCAGACCCCCTGCCAGCCCTCGTATGGCCAACGTCCTGACTTTC	CASRPPASPRMANVLTF
TRBV15	-	-	TRBJ1-3	TGTGCCACCAGCAGAGACCCAGGGACTGGAAACACCATATATTTT	CATSRDPGTGNTIYF
TRBV6-6	-	TRBD2	TRBJ2-2	TGTGCCAGCAGAGTACTAGCGAGCCCGAACACCGGGGAGCTGTTTTTT	CASRVLASPNTGELFF
TRBV14	once	-	TRBJ2-1	TGTGCCAGCAGCCTGACCGGGAGAACTGAGCAGTTCTTC	CASSLTGRTEQFF
TRBV25-1	-	TRBD1	TRBJ2-7	TGTGCCAGCAGGGGGACAGGGGAATCCTACGAGCAGTACTTC	CASRGTGESYEQYF
TRBV5-5	-	TRBD2	TRBJ2-2	TGTGCCAGCACTCGACTAGCGGGGACCGGGGAGCTGTTTTTT	CASTRLAGTGELFF
TRBV7-3	-	-	TRBJ2-5	TGTGCCAGCAGCCCAACACCGCAAGAGACCCAGTACTTC	CASSPTPQETQYF
TRBV5-5	-	TRBD1	TRBJ2-4	TGTGCCAGCAGCTTGGCCCTGACAGGGATTGGGAGAATAGCCAAAAACATTCAGTACTTC	CASSLALTGIGRIAKNIQYF
TRBV11-2	-	-	TRBJ2-5	TGTGCCAGCAGTTCCGCCGGGGTTCCTGCGGAGACCCAGTACTTC	CASSSAGVPAETQYF
TRBV28	-	-	TRBJ1-1	TGTGCCAGCAGGGACTCTTCTCGTTCGGCTGAAGCTTTCTTT	CASRDSSRSAEAFF
TRBV27	-	-	TRBJ2-7	TGTGCCAGCAGTTCCATCAAGAACTACGAGCAGTACTTC	CASSSIKNYEQYF
TRBV28	-	-	TRBJ2-7	TGTGCCAGCAGACCCAGACTCGCGGCAAGCGGCTACGAGCAGTACTTC	CASRPRLAASGYEQYF
TRBV6-1	-	-	TRBJ2-5	TGTGCCAGTGAAGGGGCGCGCGAGACCCAGTACTTC	CASEGARETQYF
TRBV10-3	-	-	TRBJ2-7	TGTGCCATCACCCCCGACACCCCGACCTACGAGCAGTACTTC	CAITPDTPTYEQYF
TRBV9	once	TRBD2	TRBJ2-7	TGTGCCAGCAGCGTCTCTGCGGGAGTTACTTACGAGCAGTACTTC	CASSVSAGVTYEQYF
TRBV7-7	-	TRBD2	TRBJ2-3	TGTGCCAGCAGCTTATCTAGCGGGGGCACAGATACGCAGTATTTT	CASSLSSGGTDTQYF
TRBV28	few	-	TRBJ1-5	TGTGCCAGCAGTCAGAATCAGCCCCAGCATTTT	CASSQNQPQHF
TRBV2	-	-	TRBJ2-1	TGTGCCAGCACTAGAACAGGGACTACCTACAATGAGCAGTTCTTC	CASTRTGTTYNEQFF
TRBV18	-	-	TRBJ1-2	TGTGCCAGCTCACCACAGCCGGAGGTTAACTATGGCTACACCTTC	CASSPQPEVNYGYTF
TRBV4-3	-	-	TRBJ2-5	TGCGCCAGCAGCCAAGATCTGACTAGATCCGGGACCCAGTACTTC	CASSQDLTRSGTQYF
TRBV6-5	-	-	TRBJ2-1	TGTGCCAGCAGCCAAGCACGCTCCTACAATGAGCAGTTCTTC	CASSQARSYNEQFF
TRBV9	-	-	TRBJ1-3	TGTGCCAGCAGCGTAGGACGGGACACCCTCTCTGGAAACACCATATATTTT	CASSVGRDTLSGNTIYF
TRBV28	-	-	TRBJ1-3	TGTGCCAGCAGTTTAATAGGTCTGGGAAACACCATATATTTT	CASSLIGLGNTIYF
TRBV19	-	-	TRBJ2-3	TGTGCCAGTAGTACCCGCCGGACCCATGGGGATACGCAGTATTTT	CASSTRRTHGDTQYF
TRBV7-8	once	-	TRBJ2-7	TGTGCCAGCAGCTTAGCGGGGTCAGCGCGAACTACGAAGCAGTACTTC	CASSLAGSARTTKQYF
TRBV11-2	-	-	TRBJ2-1	TGTGCCAGCAGTCCCTCGCGGGTGGTATCCAACAATGAGCAGTTCTTC	CASSPSRVVSNNEQFF
TRBV30	-	-	TRBJ1-3	TGTGCCTGGAGTGTACGGTGGGGTGGTCGAAGAAACACCATATATTTT	CAWSVRWGGRRNTIYF
TRBV2	-	-	TRBJ2-4	TGTGCCAGCAATCTACGGGGTCGAGCCAAAAACATTCAGTACTTC	CASNLRGRAKNIQYF
TRBV5-1	-	TRBD1	TRBJ1-4	TGCGCCAGCAGCTCGGGGGACAGGCCGAATGAAAAACTGTTTTTT	CASSSGDRPNEKLFF
TRBV6-4	few	-	TRBJ2-1	TGTGCCAGCAGTGACTCGAACTTTCCCGAGCAGAAGTTCTTC	CASSDSNFPEQKFF
TRBV15	few	-	TRBJ2-4	TGTGCCACCAGCAGAGATAAATCAGGCGTTCAGTACTTC	CATSRDKSGVQYF
TRBV5-1	-	TRBD1	TRBJ2-6	TGCGCCAGCTACTACGGGACAGGGACTGGGGCCAACGTCCTGACTTTC	CASYYGTGTGANVLTF
TRBV6-6	-	-	TRBJ2-2	TGTGCCAGCAGTCTAAGGGATTTTAACACCGGGGAGCTGTTTTTT	CASSLRDFNTGELFF
TRBV5-5	-	-	TRBJ2-5	TGTGCCAGCAGCTGGGGAGGGGGCCGTTCAGGAGAGACCCAGTACTTC	CASSWGGGRSGETQYF
TRBV19	-	TRBD2	TRBJ2-1	TGTGCCAGTAGATCGGCGCTAGCGGGACGGAATGAGCAGTTCTTC	CASRSALAGRNEQFF
TRBV28	few	TRBD2	TRBJ2-7	TGTGCCATCCATCCCGGGACTAGCGGCTCCTACGAGCAGTACTTC	CAIHPGTSGSYEQYF
TRBV7-9	-	-	TRBJ1-5	TGTGCCAGCAGCTCGGACACTGCCCGACAGCCCCAGCATTTT	CASSSDTARQPQHF
TRBV5-1	-	TRBD1	TRBJ2-1	TGCGCCAGCAGCCCGGACAGGTCCGGGTACAATGAGCAGTTCTTC	CASSPDRSGYNEQFF